This TCR beta chain was obtained from a study of PD-L1 blockade in urothelial cancer (TCRdb year 2017). Describing the broader study: Therapy was started around 2014 for all patients, and atezolizumab 1,200 mg was administered intravenously every 3 weeks. TCR sequencing covered pretreatment tumor samples and matched, serially collected peripheral blood taken before and after atezolizumab treatment. In the same patients, whole exome sequencing and RNA sequencing of pretreatment tumors were performed in addition to TCR sequencing. Durable clinical benefit was achieved by nine patients but not by the remaining 20. Blood samples yielded a median of around 150,000 T cells and around 83,000 unique TCRs, with median clonality approximately 0.08. Somatic, immune and clinical correlates of response to PD-L1 blockade with atezolizumab in urothelial cancer were the focus of an exploratory multi-omic analysis. Patients had an ECOG performance status of 0 or 1 and had received between 0 and 3 prior chemotherapy regimens. Around 30 patients had pretreatment blood TCR-seq, about 25 had at least one posttreatment blood collection, and about 25 had tumor TCR-seq. Blood samples were analyzed at two time points: 3 weeks after treatment start (second dose) and 6 weeks after treatment start. About nine tenths of the roughly 29 patients were males with bladder-origin urothelial cancer, and 18 of 29 reported a prior smoking history. Durable clinical benefit meant progression-free survival longer than 6 months, and TCR features were also tested against progression-free and overall survival.

Per the publication, the time point label means: peripheral blood 6 weeks after treatment start. A total of under 30 patients with locally advanced or metastatic urothelial carcinoma, treated at Memorial Sloan Kettering on a trial protocol, made up the cohort. Peripheral blood mononuclear cells were collected pretreatment and during treatment, with between 1 and 8 total time points obtained per patient. The Qiagen DNeasy Blood extraction kit was used to purify genomic DNA from total PBMCs and tumor samples. Collected pretreatment and during treatment, PBMCs were isolated and stored as previously described. This clone was detected once. The antigen it recognizes is unknown. Per-base quality was not reported, and no clone a single base away is much larger than it. Summary of the overall study and its limitations: Patients with durable benefit showed greater expansion of tumor-associated TCR clones in peripheral blood 3 weeks after starting treatment (n = 22, p = 0.022). Improved progression-free and overall survival was found to be associated with pretreatment peripheral blood TCR clonality below the median. Because the sample size was small (n = 29) and many of the analyses were exploratory, the results are meant to be hypothesis-generating.

Each PCR received spiked-in synthetic TCR analog templates so that absolute template abundance could be estimated from read counts. The immunoSEQ assay was used to amplify TCRbeta CDR3 regions from genomic DNA with bias-controlled V and J gene primers. Sequencing of rearranged TCRbeta segments was done at approximately 20X coverage. For the original study's pipeline: Clustering was used to correct sequencing errors, and CDR3s were annotated against IMGT to assign V, D and J genes. Downstream analyses used only productive TCRbeta rearrangements and left out out-of-frame or stop-codon sequences. Clonality was computed as one minus Shannon entropy normalized by the log of the number of unique productive sequences. Clones differing between time points or between blood and tumor were identified using Fisher's exact test with Benjamini-Hochberg correction, with an adjusted p below 0.01 applied as the threshold. TCRdb provides this immuneACCESS table in a form limited to in-frame rearrangements. Some clones are lacking; in checked studies, under half of them reflect an unresolved V gene, and why the rest are absent is not known. The V and J calls and clone size are taken from that table; D and trimming were inferred from the DNA. The sample contains some 120,000 clones, about 89% of them found a single time. The top ten clones comprise roughly 1.7% of the sample.

The clonotype comes from a man aged 55 to 70 with urothelial cancer. The sample in question was PBMCs, obtained around atezolizumab (anti-PD-L1) treatment.

The sequenced DNA is TGTGCCATCAGACCGGGACTAGCGGGGGGGCTGAGCACAGATACGCAGTATTTT. This yields the protein CAIRPGLAGGLSTDTQYF. The sequence joins TRBV10-3 to TRBJ2-3; TRBD2 agrees with 16 junctional bases. CDR1 and CDR2, looked up from the germline V gene, are ENHRY and SYGVKD. Unmatched junction bases come to 6, with V trimmed by 6 bases and J by 0 bases. There are 18 amino acids in the CDR3, from cysteine to phenylalanine inclusive. CDR3 DNA is the only sequence kept; it has 54 bases, read in frame from the first base.